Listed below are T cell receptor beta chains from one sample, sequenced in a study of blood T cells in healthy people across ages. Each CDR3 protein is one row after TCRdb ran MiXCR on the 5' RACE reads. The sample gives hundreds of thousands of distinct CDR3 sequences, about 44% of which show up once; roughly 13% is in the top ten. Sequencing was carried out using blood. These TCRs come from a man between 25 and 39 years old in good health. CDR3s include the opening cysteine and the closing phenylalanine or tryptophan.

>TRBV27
CASARYQETQYF
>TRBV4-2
CASSLSGTGAYNEQFF
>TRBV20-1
CSASRSGGPNEQFF
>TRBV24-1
CATSDPGLVGELFF
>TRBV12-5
CASGLEQSNTEAFF
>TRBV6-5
CASSYSVDRVYNEQFF
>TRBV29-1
CSGGVTEGSPLHF
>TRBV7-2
CASSSVGGLETQYF
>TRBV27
CASSKGLAGIQETQYF
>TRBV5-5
CASSKTEYQETQYF
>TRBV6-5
CASSYEMGLAAAGANVLTF
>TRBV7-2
CASSFLSGGPGLGQFF
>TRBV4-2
CASSQDRVYEQYF
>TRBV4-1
CASSKTENYEQYF
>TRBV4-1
CASSQGPTNTEAFF
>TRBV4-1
CASSQGEGAREKLFF
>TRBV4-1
CASSQFGNEQFF
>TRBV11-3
CASSLEGARDNEQFF
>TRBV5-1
CASSPQNGIPYEQYF
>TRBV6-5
CASSYSTGTSYEQYF
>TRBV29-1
CSVEGQGNEQYF
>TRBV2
CASSKGLGDEQFF
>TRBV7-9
CASLAGTTLDGYTF
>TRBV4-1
CASSQVLAGGSSYEQYF